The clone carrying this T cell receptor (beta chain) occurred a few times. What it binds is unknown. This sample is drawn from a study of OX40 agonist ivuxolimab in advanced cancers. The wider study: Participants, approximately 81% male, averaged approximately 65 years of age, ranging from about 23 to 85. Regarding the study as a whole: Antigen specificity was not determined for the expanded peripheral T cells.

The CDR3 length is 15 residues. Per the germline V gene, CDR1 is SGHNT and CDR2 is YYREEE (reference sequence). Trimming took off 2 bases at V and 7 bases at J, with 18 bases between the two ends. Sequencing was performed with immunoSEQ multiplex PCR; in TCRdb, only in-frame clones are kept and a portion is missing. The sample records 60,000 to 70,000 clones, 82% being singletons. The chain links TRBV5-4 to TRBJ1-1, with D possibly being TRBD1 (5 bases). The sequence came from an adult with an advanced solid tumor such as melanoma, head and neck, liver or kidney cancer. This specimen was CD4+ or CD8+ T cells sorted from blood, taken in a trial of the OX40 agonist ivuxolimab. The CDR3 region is CASSLPQGGAGEAFF. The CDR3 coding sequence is TGTGCCAGCAGCTTACCCCAGGGAGGGGCCGGTGAAGCTTTCTTT.